This T cell receptor beta chain appears in the sequencing data of a study of blood T cell repertoires in COVID-19. The overall study: Spain, Italy and the United States supplied samples that represented acute and convalescent COVID-19. T cells, B-cell-depleted T cells, or PBMCs provided the cDNA or gDNA that served as material.

Germline values: CDR1 GTSNPN, CDR2 SVGIG (reference sequence). J was trimmed by 2 bases and V by 5 bases; bases with no gene match: 3. This CDR3 is built from 14 residues. Under the authors' procedure: How many nucleated cells were present was estimated from reference gene primer amplification. Sequenced by immunoSEQ multiplex PCR; TCRdb stores in-frame clones only, minus some. The V and J calls and clone size were taken over from that table, and D and trimming were inferred from the DNA. The sample holds tens of thousands of clones, roughly nine tenths seen once. The chain couples TRBV30 to TRBJ1-5; 10 nucleotides line up with TRBD1. This receptor was obtained from a woman between 50 and 59 years old with active COVID-19. The sample taken for sequencing was peripheral blood. Written as DNA, the CDR3 is TGTGCCTGGGAGGGGACAGGGGGCAATCAGCCCCAGCATTTT. It translates to CAWEGTGGNQPQHF.